These 19 T cell receptor beta chains were all obtained from the same sample, sequenced in a study of blood T cell repertoires in COVID-19. Produced via immunoSEQ multiplex PCR; TCRdb's table is partial and in-frame only. The sample has over 200,000 clones; about 81% are singletons. Sequencing used PBMCs or T cells enriched from blood (not recorded which). The receptors here all came from a man aged 35 to 55 who had recovered from COVID-19.

This chain uses TRBV4-1 with TRBJ1-1; D ambiguous. Trimming took off 2 bases at V and 9 bases at J, with 19 bases between the two ends. In germline, CDR1 is MGHRA, CDR2 YSYEKL. CDR3 length: 15 residues. The CDR3 nucleotides are TGCGCCAGCAGCCAAAGGCAGGCATTGGTCCCTAAAGCTTTCTTT. Translation: CASSQRQALVPKAFF.

The chain combines TRBV30 with TRBJ1-4, with D maybe TRBD1 (6 bases). The CDR3 is 13 residues long. Trimming took 3 bases from V and 13 from J, leaving 18 bases between them. Germline V gene data show CDR1 as GTSNPN and CDR2 as SVGIG (reference sequence). The CDR3 loop reads CAWSFRGNEGLFF. CDR3 coding DNA: TGTGCCTGGAGCTTCAGGGGCAATGAGGGACTGTTTTTT.

The chain joins TRBV7-3 to TRBJ2-1; unclear D gene. Trimming removed 8 bases at V and 5 bases at J, with 13 bases between. The CDR3 runs 13 residues. Looked up from germline, CDR1 is SGHTA and CDR2 is FQGTGA. The CDR3 DNA follows: TGTGCCAGCGCTTTCTATTTGGACAATGAGCAGTTCTTC. The encoded protein is CASAFYLDNEQFF. Drawing the rest from reference TRBV7-3 and TRBJ2-1, the complete variable domain is GAGVSQTPSNKVTEKGKYVELRCDPISGHTALYWYRQSLGQGPEFLIYFQGTGAADDSGLPNDRFFAVRPEGSVSTLKIQRTERGDSAVYLCASAFYLDNEQFFGPGTRLTVL.

The chain carries TRBV6-5 and TRBJ1-4; 10 nucleotides line up with TRBD1. Germline values: CDR1 MNHEY, CDR2 SVGAGI. This CDR3 is 15 amino acids long. The V gene end was trimmed by 2 bases and the J gene end by 6 bases; junction bases not matched to a gene: 3. Written as DNA, the CDR3 is TGTGCCAGCAGTTACCGACAGGGGGCTTATGAAAAACTGTTTTTT. This gives the protein CASSYRQGAYEKLFF.

The J gene is TRBJ2-3, the V gene TRBV19, with 8 bases that match TRBD1. The V gene's germline CDR1 is LNHDA and CDR2 SQIVND (reference sequence). This CDR3 spans 14 amino acids. Germline trimming cut 6 bases from V and 3 bases from J; bases unmatched to any gene: 5. CDR3: CASRENRGTDTQYF. CDR3 DNA: TGTGCCAGTAGGGAGAACAGGGGGACAGATACGCAGTATTTT.

This clone was counted at least ten times. The chain links TRBV29-1 to TRBJ1-1; TRBD1 is a possible D gene (5 bases). The CDR3 is made up of 12 amino acids. Trimming removed 4 bases from V and 1 base from J, with 7 bases in between. Germline CDR1 SQVTM, CDR2 ANQGSEA. This CDR3 is CSVVGQNTEAFF. The DNA of the CDR3 is TGCAGCGTTGTAGGACAGAACACTGAAGCTTTCTTT.

The V and J genes are TRBV6-2 or TRBV6-3 and TRBJ2-1; 7 nucleotides agree with TRBD1. V lost 5 bases and J lost 3; bases outside the gene matches: 7. CDR1 is MNHEY, CDR2 SVGEGT, per germline. The CDR3 is 15 residues long. The CDR3 region is CASSPYTGVYNEQFF. In DNA, the CDR3 is TGTGCCAGCAGTCCGTATACAGGGGTCTACAATGAGCAGTTCTTC.

The chain links TRBV6-5 to TRBJ1-1; perhaps TRBD1 as D (6 bases). V was shortened by 11 bases and J by 1 base, with 14 bases between the two germline ends. Germline CDR1 and CDR2: MNHEY and SVGAGI. The CDR3 has 13 amino acids. CDR3 nucleotide sequence: TGTGCCGGAATACAGGGACCGAACACTGAAGCTTTCTTT. Protein product: CAGIQGPNTEAFF.

This clone appeared once. The V and J genes are TRBV24-1 and TRBJ1-1; the D is unclear. The CDR3 covers 14 residues. Trimming shortened V by 5 bases and J by 4 bases, and 13 bases separated the two germline ends. Germline CDR1 and CDR2: KGHDR and SFDVKD. As DNA, the CDR3 is TGTGCCACCAGTGGCCCGGGAGCTTCCACTGAAGCTTTCTTT. It codes for CATSGPGASTEAFF.

The V gene is TRBV18, the J gene TRBJ1-1; D is unclear. This CDR3 spans 12 amino acids. The V gene's germline CDR1 is KGHSH and CDR2 LQKENI. The germline V and J ends were trimmed by 0 bases and 10 bases, with 9 bases remaining between them. DNA for the CDR3: TGTGCCAGCTCACCACCTCTCGGTCGAGCTTTCTTT. It specifies CASSPPLGRAFF.

V usage is TRBV9 and J usage is TRBJ2-1; a weak D match, TRBD1 (5 bases). V dropped 6 bases and J dropped 7 bases, with 14 bases sitting between them. Per the germline V gene, CDR1 is SGDLS and CDR2 is YYNGEE. The CDR3 has 13 amino acids. The CDR3 DNA follows: TGTGCCAGCAATCGGGCAGGGAAGAATGAGCAGTTCTTC. It codes for CASNRAGKNEQFF. The complete variable domain, with remaining parts taken from reference TRBV9 and TRBJ2-1, reads DSGVTQTPKHLITATGQRVTLRCSPRSGDLSVYWYQQSLDQGLQFLIQYYNGEERAKGNILERFSAQQFPDLHSELNLSSLELGDSALYFCASNRAGKNEQFFGPGTRLTVL.

The chain employs TRBV7-8 and TRBJ2-7; 8 bases are shared with TRBD1. From germline, CDR1 is SGHVS and CDR2 FQNEAQ. J gave up 6 bases and V 4 bases, and 17 bases lay outside the gene matches. This CDR3 is 17 amino acids long. The CDR3 loop is CASSSQGVRIDVAEQYF. The CDR3, as DNA: TGTGCCAGCAGCTCACAGGGGGTTAGGATCGATGTCGCCGAGCAGTACTTC.

This sequence joins TRBV11-1 and TRBJ1-1; 11 positions agree with TRBD1. The V gene end was trimmed by 1 base and the J gene end by 2 bases; junction bases not matched to a gene: 0. The germline V gene has CDR1 SGHAT and CDR2 FQDESV (reference sequence). The CDR3 runs to 15 residues. The CDR3 region has the DNA TGTGCCAGCAGCTTAGGGACAGGGGGCAACACTGAAGCTTTCTTT. Residues: CASSLGTGGNTEAFF.

The chain has TRBV5-4 and TRBJ2-3; D ambiguous. Trimming removed 0 bases from V and 3 bases from J, with 5 bases in between. Germline loops: CDR1 SGHNT, CDR2 YYREEE (reference sequence). The CDR3 has 13 residues. CDR3 DNA sequence: TGTGCCAGCAGCTTGGAACGGACAGATACGCAGTATTTT. It specifies CASSLERTDTQYF. Combining the CDR3 with reference TRBV5-4 and TRBJ2-3 gives the whole variable domain ETGVTQSPTHLIKTRGQQVTLRCSSQSGHNTVSWYQQALGQGPQFIFQYYREEENGRGNFPPRFSGLQFPNYSSELNVNALELDDSALYLCASSLERTDTQYFGPGTRLTVL.

The chain joins TRBV6-1 to TRBJ1-5; tentative D call: TRBD1 (5 bases). Trimming took off 1 base at V and 9 bases at J, with 10 bases between the two ends. In germline, CDR1 is MNHNS, CDR2 SASEGT. The CDR3 is 13 amino acids. The CDR3 nucleotides read TGTGCCAGCAGTGAAGTGGGGACTGGGCCCCAGCATTTT. It translates to CASSEVGTGPQHF.

The chain links TRBV2 to TRBJ1-6; D might be TRBD1 (6 bases). This CDR3 comprises 13 residues. V lost 8 bases and J 8 bases, leaving 13 bases between the germline ends. Germline CDR1 SNHLY, CDR2 FYNNEI. Written as DNA, the CDR3 is TGTGCCAGCGGGACAAGGATGGATTCACCCCTCCACTTT. Protein sequence: CASGTRMDSPLHF.

V and J are TRBV5-1 and TRBJ2-3; 15 nucleotides line up with TRBD2. With 5 bases clipped from V and 3 bases from J, the junction kept 10 bases outside the gene matches. This CDR3 comprises 18 residues. The germline V gene encodes CDR1 SGHRS and CDR2 YFSETQ. The CDR3: CASSYGLAGGSWTDTQYF. CDR3 nucleotide sequence: TGCGCCAGCAGTTACGGACTAGCGGGAGGGAGTTGGACAGATACGCAGTATTTT.

This chain links TRBV27 with TRBJ2-2; TRBD2 might be the D (6 bases). Trimming cost V 5 bases and J 4 bases, with 20 bases left between them. Per the germline V gene, CDR1 is MNHEY and CDR2 is SMNVEV (reference sequence). CDR3 size: 17 residues. DNA of the CDR3: TGTGCCAGCAGTCCCCCGTTAGGAGGGTTAGGCACCGGGGAGCTGTTTTTT. Amino acids: CASSPPLGGLGTGELFF.

This clone was recorded at least ten times. The V call is TRBV10-2, the J call TRBJ1-6, with TRBD1 matching 9 bases. The CDR3 contains 17 residues. Trimming took 5 bases from V and 5 from J; bases not matched to a gene: 10. Germline-derived CDR1 and CDR2 are WSHSY and SAAADI. DNA of the CDR3: TGCGCCAGCAGTCGCAGCGGGACAGGGAGCGATAATTCACCCCTCCACTTT. This gives the protein CASSRSGTGSDNSPLHF.